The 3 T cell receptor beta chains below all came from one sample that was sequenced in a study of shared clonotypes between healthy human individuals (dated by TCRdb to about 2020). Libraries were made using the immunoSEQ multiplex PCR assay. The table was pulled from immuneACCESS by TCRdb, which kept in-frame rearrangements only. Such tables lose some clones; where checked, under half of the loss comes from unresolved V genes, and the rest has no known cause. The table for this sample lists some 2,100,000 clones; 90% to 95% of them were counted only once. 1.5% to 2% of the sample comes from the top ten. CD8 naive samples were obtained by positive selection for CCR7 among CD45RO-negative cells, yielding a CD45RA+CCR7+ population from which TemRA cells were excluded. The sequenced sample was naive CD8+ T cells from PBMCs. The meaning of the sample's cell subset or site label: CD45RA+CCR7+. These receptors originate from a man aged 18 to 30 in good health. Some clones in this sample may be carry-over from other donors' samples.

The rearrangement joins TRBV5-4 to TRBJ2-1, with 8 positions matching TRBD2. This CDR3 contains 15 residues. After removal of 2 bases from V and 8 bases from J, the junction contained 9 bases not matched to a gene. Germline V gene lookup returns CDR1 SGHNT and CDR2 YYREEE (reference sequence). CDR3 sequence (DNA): TGTGCCAGCAGCTTTACGGGAGGGCCAGCCGATGAGCAGTTCTTC. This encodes CASSFTGGPADEQFF. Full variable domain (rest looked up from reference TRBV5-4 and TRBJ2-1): ETGVTQSPTHLIKTRGQQVTLRCSSQSGHNTVSWYQQALGQGPQFIFQYYREEENGRGNFPPRFSGLQFPNYSSELNVNALELDDSALYLCASSFTGGPADEQFFGPGTRLTVL.

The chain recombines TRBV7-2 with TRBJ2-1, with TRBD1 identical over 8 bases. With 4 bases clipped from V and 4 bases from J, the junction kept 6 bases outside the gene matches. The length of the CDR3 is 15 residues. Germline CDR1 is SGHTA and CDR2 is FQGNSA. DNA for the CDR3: TGTGCCAGCAGCTCCCGGGACAGGTCGTACAATGAGCAGTTCTTC. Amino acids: CASSSRDRSYNEQFF.

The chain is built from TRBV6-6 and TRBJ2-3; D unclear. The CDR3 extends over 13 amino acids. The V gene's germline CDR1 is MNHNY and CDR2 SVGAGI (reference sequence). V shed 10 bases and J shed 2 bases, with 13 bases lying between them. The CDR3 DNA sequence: TGTGCCACCCAAGGCCAGATCACAGATACGCAGTATTTT. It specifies CATQGQITDTQYF.